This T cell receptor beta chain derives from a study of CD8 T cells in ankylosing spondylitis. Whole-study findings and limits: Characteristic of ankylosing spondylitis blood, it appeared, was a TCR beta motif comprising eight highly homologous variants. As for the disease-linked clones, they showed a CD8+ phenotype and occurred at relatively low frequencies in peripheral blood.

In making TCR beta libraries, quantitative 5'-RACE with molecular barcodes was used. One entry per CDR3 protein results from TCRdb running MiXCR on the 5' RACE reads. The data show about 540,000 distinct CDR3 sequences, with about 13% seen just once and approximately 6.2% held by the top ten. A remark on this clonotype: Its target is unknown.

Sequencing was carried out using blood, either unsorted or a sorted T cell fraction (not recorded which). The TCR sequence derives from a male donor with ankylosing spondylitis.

The CDR3 DNA sequence: TGTGCCAGCAGCCAAGTTCGAGCGGGAGGGCCGGATGAGCAGTTCTTC. As protein: CASSQVRAGGPDEQFF. The chain couples TRBV4-2 to TRBJ2-1, with TRBD2 matching 10 bases. Per germline, CDR1 LGHNA and CDR2 YNFKEQ. The CDR3 extends over 16 amino acids. Unmatched junction bases numbered 8, after V lost 1 base and J lost 8 bases.